A selection of T cell receptor beta chains follows, all from one sample in a study of T-cell reconstitution after alpha-beta-depleted transplantation in children. Each CDR3 protein gets one entry after TCRdb re-called the PCR reads with MiXCR. In the table there are about 640,000 distinct CDR3 sequences, roughly 15% of which are singletons. The sequencing used PBMCs from the stem cell graft donor, collected from the stem cell graft. The receptors come from a human donor who donated a stem cell graft to a child with acute myeloid leukemia. The CDR3 runs from the conserved cysteine through the conserved F or W. Each record gives: J gene, V gene, D gene, clone size, CDR3 protein, CDR3 DNA. The D gene is left open where the match is weak. Size is omitted from some rows. Given values are once, few, many or a class for expanded clones.

TRBJ1-4,TRBV27,NA,NA,CASRRSASVTNEKLFF,TGTGCCAGCAGACGCTCGGCATCTGTTACTAATGAAAAACTGTTTTTT
TRBJ2-7,TRBV6-5,TRBD1,few,CASSYSRGQGSYEQYF,TGTGCCAGCAGTTACTCCCGGGGACAGGGATCCTACGAGCAGTACTTC
TRBJ1-2,TRBV28,NA,NA,CASSSEGSSNYGYTF,TGTGCCAGCAGTTCGGAGGGATCCTCCAACTATGGCTACACCTTC
TRBJ2-4,TRBV20-1,TRBD1,many,CSATGGTGGVIQYF,TGCAGTGCTACTGGGGGGACAGGGGGTGTCATTCAGTACTTC
TRBJ2-3,TRBV20-1,TRBD2,many,CSARDWGLAGTDTQYF,TGCAGTGCTAGAGACTGGGGACTAGCCGGCACAGATACGCAGTATTTT
TRBJ2-2,TRBV2,TRBD1,many,CASSESGPLDRASTGELFF,TGTGCCAGCAGCGAATCCGGACCACTGGACAGGGCTAGCACCGGGGAGCTGTTTTTT
TRBJ2-3,TRBV20-1,NA,few,CSARALRGVEDTQYF,TGCAGTGCTAGAGCGCTTAGGGGGGTTGAGGATACGCAGTATTTT
TRBJ2-6,TRBV10-3,NA,many,CAISFGAGANVLTF,TGTGCCATCAGCTTCGGGGCTGGGGCCAACGTCCTGACTTTC
TRBJ2-1,TRBV7-3,TRBD2,few,CASSLGLAAVEQFF,TGTGCCAGCAGCTTAGGACTAGCGGCAGTTGAGCAGTTCTTC
TRBJ2-6,TRBV4-1,NA,NA,CASSQRSLDPSGANVLTF,TGCGCCAGCAGCCAGCGGAGTCTGGACCCCTCTGGGGCCAACGTCCTGACTTTC
TRBJ2-5,TRBV14,NA,NA,CASSPLSTAQETQYF,TGTGCCAGCAGCCCTTTATCTACGGCACAAGAGACCCAGTACTTC
TRBJ2-6,TRBV7-2,NA,many,CASSLDQAGANVLTF,TGTGCCAGCAGCTTAGACCAAGCTGGGGCCAACGTCCTGACTTTC
TRBJ2-6,TRBV21-1,NA,few,CASSKTGSRLPGANVLTF,TGTGCCAGCAGCAAGACAGGGTCCAGATTACCTGGGGCCAACGTCCTGACTTTC
TRBJ2-5,TRBV5-6,NA,NA,CASSLNEEETQYF,TGTGCCAGCAGCTTGAACGAAGAAGAGACCCAGTACTTC
TRBJ2-6,TRBV12-3/TRBV12-4,NA,many,CASSRRSGANVLTF,TGTGCCAGCAGTCGTAGGTCTGGGGCCAACGTCCTGACTTTC
TRBJ1-1,TRBV12-3/TRBV12-4,TRBD1,few,CASSSQGRYTEAFF,TGTGCCAGCAGTTCACAGGGGCGATACACTGAAGCTTTCTTT
TRBJ2-2,TRBV7-8,NA,NA,CASSFVVANTGELFF,TGTGCCAGCAGCTTCGTCGTCGCGAACACCGGGGAGCTGTTTTTT
TRBJ1-1,TRBV5-5,NA,many,CASTNPTGSNTEAFF,TGTGCCAGCACCAACCCGACGGGGTCTAACACTGAAGCTTTCTTT
TRBJ2-3,TRBV6-1,TRBD1,many,CASIWRQGSTDTQYF,TGTGCCAGCATATGGAGACAGGGGAGCACAGATACGCAGTATTTT
TRBJ2-3,TRBV20-1,NA,many,CSARDFATDTQYF,TGCAGTGCTAGGGACTTCGCCACAGATACGCAGTATTTT